These 2 T cell receptor beta chains originate from one sample sequenced in a study of CXCR3-negative and CXCR3-positive naive CD8 T cells. Study-level findings and limits: A higher hydrophobicity marked the TRB CDR3s of CXCR3-positive naive cells versus CXCR3-negative naive cells.

No antigens are known for them. Carrying UMI labels, the TRB cDNA libraries were prepared through 5' RACE. With the 5' RACE reads reprocessed, TCRdb shows one record per CDR3 protein and no DNA. The sample has 130,000 to 150,000 distinct CDR3 sequences. Sequenced sample: naive CXCR3+ CD8+ T cells from blood. Subset in this sample: CD45RO-CCR7+CD27+CD95- naive CD8+ T cells expressing CXCR3 (TNR3+). The receptor set was obtained from a human donor in good health. Some clones in this sample may be carry-over from other donors' samples.

The chain couples TRBV19 to TRBJ1-2; TCRdb gives TRBD1 as the D gene, but with no DNA this cannot be confirmed. Germline lookup yields CDR1 LNHDA and CDR2 SQIVND (reference sequence). CDR3 length: 16 amino acids. CDR3 amino acids: CASSMGVGQLRDGYTF.

The chain uses TRBV6-6 and TRBJ2-7; TCRdb returns TRBD1, unconfirmable since there is no DNA. The CDR3 is 17 amino acids. Germline CDR1 is MNHNY and CDR2 is SVGAGI (reference sequence). CDR3: CASSYPSGQDLSYEQYF.